The 2 T cell receptor beta chains presented below share a single source sample, sequenced in a study of OX40 agonist ivuxolimab in advanced cancers. Some clones are missing from TCRdb's copy, which holds only in-frame ones; the method was immunoSEQ multiplex PCR. The sample lists roughly 80,000 clones, roughly 86% occurring once. The starting material was CD4+ or CD8+ T cells sorted from blood, obtained in a trial of the OX40 agonist ivuxolimab. These receptors were collected from an adult with an advanced solid tumor such as melanoma, head and neck, liver or kidney cancer.

The chain links TRBV21-1 to TRBJ1-1; the table calls TRBD1, which could not be checked here. TRBV21-1 corresponds to a pseudogene. This CDR3 spans 15 amino acids. The CDR3 sequence is CASSPQGGGSTEAFF. The DNA of the CDR3 is TGTGCCAGCAGCCCCCAAGGAGGGGGCAGTACTGAAGCTTTCTTT.

The chain carries TRBV11-2 and TRBJ2-1; TRBD2 agrees at 7 bases. Germline assignment: CDR1 SGHAT and CDR2 FQNNGV. The CDR3 totals 15 residues. V was pared by 1 base and J by 7 bases, with 7 bases of the junction left unmatched. The CDR3 coding sequence is TGTGCCAGCAGCTTAGCAGCGGGGTTTGGTAATGAGCAGTTCTTC. As protein: CASSLAAGFGNEQFF.